The 16 T cell receptor beta chains below all came from one sample that was sequenced in a study of T cells after yellow fever vaccination. Using its own MiXCR run on the 5' RACE reads, TCRdb lists one record per CDR3 protein. The sample records about 10,000 distinct CDR3 sequences, around 5.2% being singletons. Material: PBMCs, either bulk or a sorted T-cell subset (CD4+, CD8+, memory, or dextramer-sorted; not recorded which), obtained less than 18 days after the first yellow fever vaccination. The receptors were sampled from a man aged 18 to 30 who received the YFV17D yellow fever vaccine.

This clonotype qualifies as medium-sized. V usage is TRBV10-3 and J usage is TRBJ2-7; 14 nucleotides match TRBD2. CDR3 length: 14 residues. The V gene end was trimmed by 6 bases and the J gene end by 4 bases; junction bases not matched to a gene: 2. Per germline, CDR1 ENHRY and CDR2 SYGVKD. The CDR3 DNA is TGTGCCATCAGGACTAGCGGGGGGGTATACGAGCAGTACTTC. Protein product: CAIRTSGGVYEQYF.

Many counts were recorded for this clonotype. J is TRBJ1-4 and V is TRBV5-1; D is possibly TRBD1 (5 bases). CDR1 and CDR2 from the germline V gene are SGHRS and YFSETQ. This CDR3 region has 16 residues. Trimming left V 0 bases short and J 3 bases short, with 12 bases between. The DNA for the CDR3 is TGCGCCAGCAGCTTGGGACAGTCTTCAGCTAATGAAAAACTGTTTTTT. Translating it yields CASSLGQSSANEKLFF.

This clonotype ranks as medium-sized (0.01 to 0.1%). The gene calls are TRBV5-1 and TRBJ2-1; D may match TRBD1 or TRBD2 (5 bases each). Germline lookup yields CDR1 SGHRS and CDR2 YFSETQ. Deletions cut 4 bases from V and 5 bases from J, with 13 bases between. CDR3 size: 14 residues. CDR3 DNA: TGCGCCAGCAGCCACGGGACGGCGAACAATGAGCAGTTCTTC. Translated: CASSHGTANNEQFF. Variable domain in full (rest from reference TRBV5-1 and TRBJ2-1): KAGVTQTPRYLIKTRGQQVTLSCSPISGHRSVSWYQQTPGQGLQFLFEYFSETQRNKGNFPGRFSGRQFSNSRSEMNVSTLELGDSALYLCASSHGTANNEQFFGPGTRLTVL.

This clonotype was counted at least ten times. The rearrangement links TRBV4-3 to TRBJ2-2; the match to TRBD2 covers 8 bases. Per germline, CDR1 LGHNA and CDR2 YSLEER. V gave up 2 bases and J gave up 0 bases; unmatched junction bases: 2. The CDR3 has 16 residues. CDR3 residues: CASSQRGGANTGELFF. The CDR3 bases are TGCGCCAGCAGCCAACGGGGGGGCGCGAACACCGGGGAGCTGTTTTTT.

By proportion, this clonotype is medium-sized. The J gene is TRBJ2-5, the V gene TRBV5-4, with 10 bases fitting TRBD1. The CDR3 consists of 16 residues. Germline assignment: CDR1 SGHNT and CDR2 YYREEE (reference sequence). V trimming: 0 bases; J trimming: 5 bases; junction bases outside the gene matches: 7. The DNA of the CDR3 is TGTGCCAGCAGCTTGGGAGGGACAGGGGTACAGGAGACCCAGTACTTC. This codes for CASSLGGTGVQETQYF.

J is TRBJ2-3 and V is TRBV10-3; 8 bases are a match to TRBD1. The CDR3 contains 15 residues. V lost 6 bases and J lost 1; bases outside the gene matches: 6. Looked up from germline, CDR1 is ENHRY and CDR2 is SYGVKD. DNA for the CDR3: TGTGCCATCAGGACAGGGGATGAGGGCACAGATACGCAGTATTTT. As protein: CAIRTGDEGTDTQYF.

This clonotype was picked up many times. The chain couples TRBV7-9 to TRBJ2-3, with D perhaps matching TRBD1 (7 bases). The V gene's germline CDR1 is SEHNR and CDR2 FQNEAQ (reference sequence). CDR3 length: 17 residues. V lost 5 bases to trimming and J lost 0 bases, with 18 bases between them. CDR3: CASSPKGGQRSTDTQYF. Written as DNA, the CDR3 is TGTGCCAGCAGCCCTAAGGGGGGACAGAGGAGCACAGATACGCAGTATTTT.

The rearrangement joins TRBV4-2 to TRBJ2-2; D ambiguous. V was clipped by 0 bases and J by 0 bases, with 14 bases between them. The CDR3 extends over 18 amino acids. Germline-derived CDR1 and CDR2 are LGHNA and YNFKEQ. CDR3 bases: TGTGCCAGCAGCCAAGACTTCGGGCTAGACACGAACACCGGGGAGCTGTTTTTT. Protein sequence: CASSQDFGLDTNTGELFF.

This clonotype was counted ten times or more. V usage is TRBV24-1 and J usage is TRBJ1-1; 11 bases agree with TRBD1. Germline V lookup: CDR1 KGHDR, CDR2 SFDVKD. This CDR3 spans 16 amino acids. V lost 5 bases to trimming and J lost 3 bases; unmatched junction nucleotides: 7. This CDR3 is CATSGAGTGGDTEAFF. The CDR3 DNA is TGTGCCACCAGTGGAGCCGGGACAGGGGGTGACACTGAAGCTTTCTTT.

This clonotype was detected many times. The chain couples TRBV23-1 to TRBJ2-5, with 9 bases lining up with TRBD1. TRBV23-1 is sorted into the ORF group, with uncertain function. J gave up 6 bases and V 5 bases, and 22 bases lay outside the gene matches. The length of the CDR3 is 19 residues. CDR3 nucleotides: TGCGCCAGCAGTAATCCCAACTCCACAGGGGGCCGCTTCACGAAGACCCAGTACTTC. It translates to CASSNPNSTGGRFTKTQYF.

Sample share makes this clonotype medium-sized (0.01 to 0.1%). The J gene is TRBJ2-3, the V gene TRBV27; no firm D call. The germline V gene encodes CDR1 MNHEY and CDR2 SMNVEV (reference sequence). The CDR3 totals 13 residues. V was shortened by 2 bases and J by 4 bases, with 7 bases between the two germline ends. Here the CDR3 DNA reads TGTGCCAGCAGTTTAATGGCCTCAGATACGCAGTATTTT. Protein product: CASSLMASDTQYF.

This clonotype is judged medium-sized. This chain links TRBV7-2 with TRBJ2-1, with D tentatively TRBD1 (5 bases). Looked up from germline, CDR1 is SGHTA and CDR2 is FQGNSA. The CDR3 spans 15 residues. The V gene lost 4 bases and the J gene lost 5 bases, with 15 bases spanning the gap. The CDR3 sequence: CASSWVGVPHNEQFF. CDR3 DNA sequence: TGTGCCAGCAGCTGGGTAGGGGTTCCCCACAATGAGCAGTTCTTC.

This clonotype was detected ten times or more. The V call is TRBV9, the J call TRBJ2-1; 8 positions match TRBD1. Trimming took 2 bases from V and 2 from J; bases not matched to a gene: 3. Germline loops: CDR1 SGDLS, CDR2 YYNGEE. The CDR3 extends over 15 amino acids. CDR3 in DNA: TGTGCCAGCAGCGTGACAGGGGCGACCTACAATGAGCAGTTCTTC. Translation: CASSVTGATYNEQFF.

This chain connects TRBV5-1 to TRBJ1-2; D perhaps matches TRBD1 (5 bases). This CDR3 is built from 13 residues. Trimming pared 4 bases from V and 8 bases from J, leaving 15 bases between. CDR1 is SGHRS, CDR2 YFSETQ, per germline. CDR3 sequence (DNA): TGCGCCAGCAGCCCGACAGTGCCTAGGGGCTACACCTTC. It is translated as CASSPTVPRGYTF.

This clonotype is judged medium-sized (0.01 to 0.1%). The rearrangement uses TRBV5-1 and TRBJ2-3; no reliable D call. Germline CDR1 SGHRS, CDR2 YFSETQ. The germline V and J ends were trimmed by 0 bases and 3 bases, with 5 bases remaining between them. This CDR3 is 13 amino acids long. CDR3 region: CASSLAGTDTQYF. CDR3 coding DNA: TGCGCCAGCAGCTTGGCCGGGACAGATACGCAGTATTTT. Filled out from reference TRBV5-1 and TRBJ2-3, the complete variable domain reads KAGVTQTPRYLIKTRGQQVTLSCSPISGHRSVSWYQQTPGQGLQFLFEYFSETQRNKGNFPGRFSGRQFSNSRSEMNVSTLELGDSALYLCASSLAGTDTQYFGPGTRLTVL.

This clonotype is labeled medium-sized (0.01 to 0.1%). The V gene is TRBV21-1, the J gene TRBJ2-7; whether TRBD1, the table's D call, matches the DNA was not checked. TRBV21-1 is marked as a pseudogene. The CDR3 contains 14 residues. CDR3 in DNA: TGTGCCAGCAGTCCCCCGGGACAGACCTACGAGCAGTACGTC. Encoded protein: CASSPPGQTYEQYV.